Presented here are 9 T cell receptor beta chains from one specimen sequenced in a study of blood T cells in healthy people across ages. The second PCR ran roughly 6 to 11 cycles with a sample-barcoded 5' primer and J-beta primers. TCRdb re-called the 5' RACE reads with MiXCR, one entry per CDR3 protein. The repertoire holds 1,800,000 or so distinct CDR3 sequences, about 39% seen once, with roughly 24% in the top ten. The sequenced sample consisted of blood. The receptors were gathered from a human donor in good health.

This clonotype has only a few counts. V is TRBV10-3 and J is TRBJ2-7; possible D gene TRBD1, 6 bases. V lost 2 bases and J 5 bases, leaving 16 bases between the germline ends. The CDR3 sequence is 15 residues long. The germline V gene encodes CDR1 ENHRY and CDR2 SYGVKD. The CDR3 reads CAISERRAGDNEQYF. CDR3 nucleotides: TGTGCCATCAGTGAGCGAAGGGCAGGGGACAACGAGCAGTACTTC.

J is TRBJ2-7 and V is TRBV27, with 8 bases identical to TRBD2. The V gene end was trimmed by 10 bases and the J gene end by 3 bases; junction bases not matched to a gene: 29. The CDR3 spans 20 residues. Germline-derived CDR1 and CDR2 are MNHEY and SMNVEV (reference sequence). CDR3: CATHGLALPKHHELYYEQYF. DNA for the CDR3: TGTGCCACCCACGGACTAGCTCTCCCTAAACATCATGAGTTATACTACGAGCAGTACTTC.

As concerns this clonotype: A read error may produce the germline difference seen at one junction end. V gene TRBV3-1 combines with J gene TRBJ2-3; D ambiguous. Germline-derived CDR1 and CDR2 are LGHDT and YNNKEL (reference sequence). This CDR3 has 16 residues. CDR3 coding DNA: TGTGCCAGCAGCTCCGACCTCAGTCTATTCACAGACACGCAGTATTTT. This gives the protein CASSSDLSLFTDTQYF.

This clonotype was recorded a few times. This chain links TRBV4-2 with TRBJ2-1; 10 bases agree with TRBD1. V was clipped by 5 bases and J by 6 bases; unmatched bases: 10. The V gene's germline CDR1 is LGHNA and CDR2 YNFKEQ. CDR3 length: 16 residues. The CDR3 region has the DNA TGTGCCAGCAGCGGCGCTTGGGACAGGGGAATCAATGAGCAGTTCTTC. Translating gives CASSGAWDRGINEQFF.

This clonotype was seen only a few times. V usage is TRBV7-2 and J usage is TRBJ2-5; TRBD1 is a possible D gene (5 bases). This CDR3 has 13 residues. Germline CDR1 is SGHTA and CDR2 is FQGNSA. V lost 8 bases, J lost 5 bases, and 15 bases lay in between. The CDR3 DNA reads as TGTGCCAGCCGGCAGGGCTTTTTGGAGACCCAGTACTTC. Translated: CASRQGFLETQYF.

This chain links TRBV6-6 with TRBJ2-5; TRBD2 agrees at 7 bases. The germline V gene has CDR1 MNHNY and CDR2 SVGAGI (reference sequence). The CDR3 spans 14 residues. V lost 6 bases to trimming and J lost 5 bases; unmatched junction nucleotides: 9. CDR3 nucleotides: TGTGCCAGCAGACTCCCGGGGGGAGCGGAGACCCAGTACTTC. Translated, it gives CASRLPGGAETQYF.

This CDR3 is CASRLNGYSNQPQHF. As DNA, the CDR3 is TGTGCCAGCAGGTTAAACGGGTATAGCAATCAGCCCCAGCATTTT. The V call is TRBV6-5, the J call TRBJ1-5; D is undetermined. The CDR3 is 15 amino acids. Trimming left V 6 bases short and J 0 bases short, with 12 bases between. In germline, CDR1 is MNHEY, CDR2 SVGAGI.

The gene calls are TRBV28 and TRBJ2-5; D unresolved. CDR1 MDHEN and CDR2 SYDVKM come from the germline V gene. This CDR3 has 14 amino acids. V was clipped by 7 bases and J by 2 bases, with 14 bases between them. Here the CDR3 DNA reads TGTGCCAGCAATAACCAGGCGTCACAAGAGACCCAGTACTTC. Its translation: CASNNQASQETQYF.

The rearrangement uses TRBV15 and TRBJ1-1; TRBD1 aligns across 8 bases. The junction had 4 bases not matched to a gene; V was cut back by 5 bases and J by 2 bases. Germline loops: CDR1 LNHNV, CDR2 YYDKDF (reference sequence). CDR3 length: 14 amino acids. The CDR3: CATSAGQGNTEAFF. The CDR3 DNA reads as TGTGCCACCAGCGCAGGACAGGGCAACACTGAAGCTTTCTTT. Full variable domain (rest looked up from reference TRBV15 and TRBJ1-1): DAMVIQNPRYQVTQFGKPVTLSCSQTLNHNVMYWYQQKSSQAPKLLFHYYDKDFNNEADTPDNFQSRRPNTSFCFLDIRSPGLGDTAMYLCATSAGQGNTEAFFGQGTRLTVV.